A single sample gave rise to the 24 T cell receptor beta chains below, sequenced in a study of blood T cell repertoires in COVID-19. TCRdb's copy holds only in-frame clones and misses some; the assay was immunoSEQ multiplex PCR. The sample includes about 210,000 clones, more than 65% of them seen just once. Specimen: peripheral blood. Receptors originate from a man in his fifties with active or convalescent COVID-19.

This clone was seen a single time. The chain joins TRBV7-2 to TRBJ1-1; TRBD1 agrees at 7 bases. V dropped 5 bases and J dropped 13; count of bases not matched to a gene: 7. The CDR3 consists of 11 residues. The V gene's germline CDR1 is SGHTA and CDR2 FQGNSA. The CDR3 nucleotides are TGTGCCAGCAGCGCACAGGGGTGGAATTTCTTT. It codes for CASSAQGWNFF.

This chain joins TRBV19 and TRBJ1-5, with D possibly matching TRBD1 (5 bases). V lost 2 bases to trimming and J lost 7 bases, with 12 bases between them. CDR1 and CDR2 from the germline V gene are LNHDA and SQIVND (reference sequence). The CDR3 consists of 14 residues. CDR3 sequence (DNA): TGTGCCAGTAGTATAAGGCCAGGGAAGCAGCCCCAGCATTTT. Amino acids: CASSIRPGKQPQHF.

This sequence joins TRBV7-9 and TRBJ1-1, with D unresolved. Germline-derived CDR1 and CDR2 are SEHNR and FQNEAQ (reference sequence). Trimming shortened V by 1 base and J by 5 bases, and 8 bases separated the two germline ends. This CDR3 contains 13 residues. The CDR3 DNA sequence: TGTGCCAGCAGCTTAGATCGGGGAACTGAAGCTTTCTTT. Amino acid sequence: CASSLDRGTEAFF.

The chain couples TRBV7-2 to TRBJ2-5, with 8 bases aligning to TRBD2. The germline gives CDR1 SGHTA, CDR2 FQGNSA. CDR3 length: 15 amino acids. J was trimmed by 3 bases and V by 3 bases; bases with no gene match: 6. CDR3 in DNA: TGTGCCAGCAGCTTGTCCGGGACTAGGGAAGAGACCCAGTACTTC. As protein: CASSLSGTREETQYF. The full variable domain, completed using reference TRBV7-2 and TRBJ2-5, is GAGVSQSPSNKVTEKGKDVELRCDPISGHTALYWYRQSLGQGLEFLIYFQGNSAPDKSGLPSDRFSAERTGGSVSTLTIQRTQQEDSAVYLCASSLSGTREETQYFGPGTRLLVL.

This chain links TRBV30 with TRBJ2-7; 10 bases agree with TRBD2. Germline CDR1 GTSNPN, CDR2 SVGIG (reference sequence). The length of the CDR3 is 14 residues. J gave up 6 bases and V 0 bases, and 5 bases lay outside the gene matches. CDR3 DNA: TGTGCCTGGAGTGTAGCTCTAGCGGGAGTCGAGCAGTACTTC. It yields the protein CAWSVALAGVEQYF.

The chain recombines TRBV11-3 with TRBJ2-1; the match to TRBD1 covers 12 bases. The CDR3 runs to 15 residues. V shed 3 bases and J 5 bases; nucleotides not matched to a gene: 2. CDR1 is SGHNT and CDR2 is YENEEA in the germline V gene. The CDR3 DNA reads as TGTGCCAGCAGCTTGGGACAGGGGGCTCACAATGAGCAGTTCTTC. It specifies CASSLGQGAHNEQFF.

This clone was seen ten or more times. The chain is built from TRBV11-2 and TRBJ1-1; D ambiguous. The CDR3 contains 14 residues. Per the germline V gene, CDR1 is SGHAT and CDR2 is FQNNGV. Trimming cost V 5 bases and J 6 bases, with 16 bases left between them. The CDR3 nucleotides are TGTGCCAGCAGCCTATCACGGAGGGTTGCTGAAGCTTTCTTT. Protein: CASSLSRRVAEAFF.

This clone has only a few counts. The rearrangement links TRBV4-3 to TRBJ1-5; TRBD1 aligns across 8 bases. This CDR3 is built from 15 residues. Trimming at V came to 5 bases and at J to 1 base, leaving 4 bases not matched to a gene. Germline CDR1 is LGHNA and CDR2 is YSLEER. This CDR3 reads CASSETGESNQPQHF. CDR3 DNA sequence: TGCGCCAGCAGCGAGACAGGGGAGAGCAATCAGCCCCAGCATTTT.

This chain joins TRBV27 and TRBJ2-3; 9 nucleotides match TRBD2. The CDR3 spans 14 residues. In germline, CDR1 is MNHEY, CDR2 SMNVEV (reference sequence). The V gene end was trimmed by 6 bases and the J gene end by 0 bases; junction bases not matched to a gene: 1. DNA for the CDR3: TGTGCCAGCAGACTAGCGGGTAGCACAGATACGCAGTATTTT. Its translation is CASRLAGSTDTQYF.

This clone showed up just once. This chain joins TRBV6-6 and TRBJ1-5; TRBD1 matches at 7 bases. The germline gives CDR1 MNHNY, CDR2 SVGAGI (reference sequence). With V trimmed by 7 bases and J by 5 bases, 5 bases remained unmatched. The CDR3 is 13 residues long. The CDR3 region has the DNA TGTGCCAGCACCTACGACAGGGATCAGCCCCAGCATTTT. This encodes CASTYDRDQPQHF.

The V call is TRBV4-2, the J call TRBJ1-2; D is undetermined. V dropped 2 bases and J dropped 6 bases, with 10 bases sitting between them. The CDR3 is 13 residues long. Germline CDR1 LGHNA, CDR2 YNFKEQ. In nucleotides, the CDR3 is TGTGCCAGCAGCCAAACGGTCAGGAATGGCTACACCTTC. Translating it yields CASSQTVRNGYTF.

This chain links TRBV18 with TRBJ2-1; 13 bases are shared with TRBD2. Trimming at V came to 6 bases and at J to 7 bases, leaving 6 bases not matched to a gene. The CDR3 runs to 15 residues. Germline V gene lookup returns CDR1 KGHSH and CDR2 LQKENI. DNA for the CDR3: TGTGCCAGCTCGGGGTCGACTAGCGGGAGGAATGAGCAGTTCTTC. Encoded protein: CASSGSTSGRNEQFF.

The chain recombines TRBV18 with TRBJ2-2; TRBD2 might be the D (6 bases). The ends were cut back, 0 bases at V and 6 bases at J, with 14 bases in the middle. Germline CDR1 and CDR2: KGHSH and LQKENI. The CDR3 runs to 16 residues. CDR3 sequence (DNA): TGTGCCAGCTCACCACCGCGGGGCCTTGTTGCCGGGGAGCTGTTTTTT. Encoded protein: CASSPPRGLVAGELFF.

This clone was counted between two and nine times. The rearrangement joins TRBV19 to TRBJ1-6; no definite D call. Between the trimmed V and J ends, which lost 5 bases and 8 bases, there was a span of 7 bases. CDR3 length: 12 residues. Per the germline V gene, CDR1 is LNHDA and CDR2 is SQIVND (reference sequence). CDR3 in amino acids: CASSFGHSPLHF. DNA for the CDR3: TGTGCCAGTAGTTTTGGCCATTCACCCCTCCACTTT.

The rearrangement joins TRBV15 to TRBJ2-1, with 15 bases aligning to TRBD2. The V and J ends lost 1 base and 11 bases, in that order; junction bases with no gene match: 3. Per germline, CDR1 LNHNV and CDR2 YYDKDF (reference sequence). The CDR3 covers 15 residues. CDR3 DNA: TGTGCCACCAGCAGAGGGACTAGCGGGAGGGCCCAGCAGTTCTTC. Encoded protein: CATSRGTSGRAQQFF.

The J gene is TRBJ1-1, the V gene TRBV27, with 7 nucleotides matching TRBD1. This CDR3 has 17 amino acids. The germline CDR1 and CDR2 sequences are MNHEY and SMNVEV (reference sequence). J lost 8 bases, V lost 6 bases, and 21 bases had no gene match. The CDR3 coding sequence is TGTGCCAGCAGCCAGACCTCACCTTCCCGGGACAGAAGAGAAGCTTTCTTT. This codes for CASSQTSPSRDRREAFF.

This clone was seen a handful of times. This sequence joins TRBV3-1 (or the pseudogene TRBV3-2) and TRBJ2-4; 8 bases align to TRBD2. With V trimmed by 3 bases and J by 0 bases, 25 bases remained unmatched. Germline V gene data show CDR1 as LGHDT and CDR2 as YNNKEL (reference sequence). CDR3 length equals 23 residues. The DNA of the CDR3 is TGTGCCAGCAGCCACGGTTTCTGGGGCGCGGGGCTAGCGGGTAGCGTAGCCAAAAACATTCAGTACTTC. This codes for CASSHGFWGAGLAGSVAKNIQYF.

This rearrangement joins TRBV4-2 to TRBJ1-1; D not resolved. V gave up 1 base and J gave up 5 bases, with 11 bases separating them. CDR1 is LGHNA, CDR2 YNFKEQ, per germline. The CDR3 has 14 residues. The CDR3 region is CASSQGGRSTEAFF. As DNA, the CDR3 is TGTGCCAGCAGCCAAGGAGGGAGGAGTACTGAAGCTTTCTTT.

This clone was observed a few times. V and J are TRBV19 and TRBJ1-6, with 7 bases that match TRBD1. Germline V CDR1 and CDR2: LNHDA, SQIVND (reference sequence). V trimming: 10 bases; J trimming: 0 bases; junction bases outside the gene matches: 3. The CDR3 has 14 residues. The CDR3: CATWDSSYNSPLHF. The CDR3 bases are TGTGCCACCTGGGACAGCTCCTATAATTCACCCCTCCACTTT.

J is TRBJ2-2 and V is TRBV6-6; TRBD1 matches 8 bases. V trimming: 0 bases; J trimming: 7 bases; junction bases outside the gene matches: 4. The germline CDR1 and CDR2 sequences are MNHNY and SVGAGI (reference sequence). This CDR3 has 15 amino acids. This CDR3 is CASSYSDRVNGELFF. CDR3 nucleotides: TGTGCCAGCAGTTACTCGGACAGGGTAAACGGGGAGCTGTTTTTT.

This clone appeared a single time. The chain uses TRBV2 and TRBJ1-2, with D possibly TRBD1 on 6 matching bases. CDR3 length equals 12 residues. The V and J ends lost 7 bases and 5 bases respectively, with 11 bases between them. In germline, CDR1 is SNHLY, CDR2 FYNNEI. The CDR3 sequence is CASTGGLYGYTF. The DNA of the CDR3 is TGTGCCAGCACCGGGGGGCTTTATGGCTACACCTTC.

The chain uses TRBV5-6 and TRBJ1-1; D perhaps matches TRBD1 (6 bases). The CDR3 is 13 residues long. Looked up from germline, CDR1 is SGHDT and CDR2 is YYEEEE. Trimming stripped 1 base from V and 7 bases from J, with 11 bases between. The CDR3 loop reads CASSLYGQIEAFF. The CDR3 nucleotides are TGTGCCAGCAGCTTGTATGGACAGATTGAAGCTTTCTTT.

The V gene is TRBV28, the J gene TRBJ1-3; possibly TRBD1 for D (6 bases). There are 14 residues in the CDR3. V shed 3 bases and J shed 3 bases, with 9 bases lying between them. Germline lookup yields CDR1 MDHEN and CDR2 SYDVKM. The CDR3 DNA reads TGTGCCAGCAGTTTCGACAGGCATGGAAACACCATATATTTT. Protein sequence: CASSFDRHGNTIYF.

V is TRBV19 and J is TRBJ1-1; D not resolved. The CDR3 extends over 15 amino acids. V was clipped by 2 bases and J by 4 bases, with 14 bases between them. In germline, CDR1 is LNHDA, CDR2 SQIVND (reference sequence). CDR3 DNA sequence: TGTGCCAGTAGTATATCGGCGGGGTTGGGCACTGAAGCTTTCTTT. The encoded protein is CASSISAGLGTEAFF.